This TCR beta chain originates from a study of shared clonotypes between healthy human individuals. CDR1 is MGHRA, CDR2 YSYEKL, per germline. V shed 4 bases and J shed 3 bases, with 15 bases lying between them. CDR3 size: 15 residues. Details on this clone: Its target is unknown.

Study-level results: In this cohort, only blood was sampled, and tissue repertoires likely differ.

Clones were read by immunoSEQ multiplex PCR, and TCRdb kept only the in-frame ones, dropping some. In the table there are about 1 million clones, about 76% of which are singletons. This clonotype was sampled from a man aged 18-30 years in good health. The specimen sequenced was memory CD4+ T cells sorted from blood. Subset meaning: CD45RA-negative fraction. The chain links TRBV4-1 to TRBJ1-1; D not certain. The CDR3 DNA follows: TGCGCCAGCAGCCTGGGAGTAAGTTTGGACACTGAAGCTTTCTTT. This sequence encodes CASSLGVSLDTEAFF.